The present entry profiles one TCR beta chain with its context. The CDR3 is made up of 16 amino acids. The trim removed 2 bases at V and 5 bases at J, leaving 8 bases unmatched. The germline gives CDR1 MNHNS, CDR2 SASEGT. The data belong to a study of blood T cell repertoires in COVID-19. At the level of the study: The United States, Italy and Spain were the sources of the acute and convalescent COVID-19 samples. Nucleic acid was either cDNA or gDNA, and it came from T cells, B-cell-depleted T cells, or PBMCs.

Original handling: Amplification of reference gene primers was used by the study to estimate nucleated cell counts. Assay used: immunoSEQ multiplex PCR; TCRdb lists only in-frame clones, some missing. V and J calls and clone size follow that table, whereas D and trimming were derived from the DNA. The sample consists of about 410,000 clones, over 75% of them appearing once. Recruited during active infection, patients (from Seattle) were subsequently followed longitudinally. This TCR derives from a woman in her thirties or forties with COVID-19, enrolled during active disease. This chain links TRBV6-1 with TRBJ2-3; 9 bases match TRBD2. The specimen was peripheral blood. The CDR3 sequence: CASSERGGRVRDTQYF. The CDR3 bases are TGTGCCAGCAGTGAACGTGGCGGGAGGGTCAGAGATACGCAGTATTTT.